One and the same sample provided the 10 T cell receptor beta chains below, sequenced in a study of control samples from healthy donors and cancer patients. Method: immunoSEQ multiplex PCR; TCRdb's copy keeps in-frame clones and lacks some. Here the sample spans about 150,000 clones, about nine tenths being singletons. The source material was blood. Receptors originate from a young man in good health.

The chain couples TRBV5-5 to TRBJ2-7; 8 bases match TRBD2. Unmatched junction bases numbered 3, after V lost 1 base and J lost 3 bases. Germline V gene lookup returns CDR1 SGHKS and CDR2 YYEKEE (reference sequence). This CDR3 is built from 14 residues. The CDR3 sequence: CASSLRGTSYEQYF. The CDR3 DNA sequence: TGTGCCAGCAGCTTGAGGGGGACTAGCTACGAGCAGTACTTC.

This clone turned up a few times. The rearrangement links TRBV18 to TRBJ2-3, with 7 bases lining up with TRBD2. With V trimmed by 0 bases and J by 0 bases, 12 bases remained unmatched. This CDR3 is built from 19 residues. CDR1 is KGHSH, CDR2 LQKENI, per germline. CDR3 residues: CASSPPRIAGPLSTDTQYF. The CDR3 DNA is TGTGCCAGCTCACCACCGAGGATAGCGGGCCCCCTCAGCACAGATACGCAGTATTTT.

The chain recombines TRBV5-1 with TRBJ2-3; tentative D call: TRBD1 (5 bases). From germline, CDR1 is SGHRS and CDR2 YFSETQ. The CDR3 spans 15 residues. V was trimmed by 0 bases and J by 5 bases, leaving 13 bases between them. The chain's CDR3 is CASSLVAGKVDTQYF. CDR3 bases: TGCGCCAGCAGCTTGGTGGCAGGGAAGGTAGATACGCAGTATTTT.

This rearrangement joins TRBV2 to TRBJ2-3, with TRBD2 matching 8 bases. Trimming cost V 5 bases and J 0 bases; bases outside gene matches: 7. The germline V gene encodes CDR1 SNHLY and CDR2 FYNNEI. CDR3 length equals 16 residues. The CDR3 reads CASSKSGGASTDTQYF. The CDR3 region has the DNA TGTGCCAGCAGTAAGAGCGGGGGCGCTAGCACAGATACGCAGTATTTT.

This clone was seen more than once but under ten times. In DNA, the CDR3 is TGTGCCAGCAGCGTTGGGGGGGCTAATGAAAAACTGTTTTTT. Amino acids: CASSVGGANEKLFF. V usage is TRBV9 and J usage is TRBJ1-4; perhaps TRBD1 as D (5 bases). From germline, CDR1 is SGDLS and CDR2 YYNGEE. V was shortened by 2 bases and J by 3 bases, with 8 bases between the two germline ends. This CDR3 spans 14 amino acids. Using reference TRBV9 and TRBJ1-4 for the parts outside the CDR3, the full variable domain is DSGVTQTPKHLITATGQRVTLRCSPRSGDLSVYWYQQSLDQGLQFLIQYYNGEERAKGNILERFSAQQFPDLHSELNLSSLELGDSALYFCASSVGGANEKLFFGSGTQLSVL.

The chain couples TRBV5-4 to TRBJ2-3; D ambiguous. Germline V gene data show CDR1 as SGHNT and CDR2 as YYREEE (reference sequence). The CDR3 consists of 13 residues. V was clipped by 3 bases and J by 0 bases, with 5 bases between them. CDR3 region: CASSSLSTDTQYF. The CDR3 bases are TGTGCCAGCAGCTCACTCAGCACAGATACGCAGTATTTT.

The chain links TRBV11-2 to TRBJ1-6, with 8 positions matching TRBD1. V dropped 3 bases and J dropped 7; count of bases not matched to a gene: 2. CDR3 size: 14 residues. The germline gives CDR1 SGHAT, CDR2 FQNNGV. CDR3 sequence: CASSFYRGNSPLHF. As DNA, the CDR3 is TGTGCCAGCAGCTTCTACAGGGGGAATTCACCCCTCCACTTT.

V usage is TRBV29-1 and J usage is TRBJ2-1; unclear D gene. The V gene lost 4 bases and the J gene lost 3 bases, with 1 base spanning the gap. CDR3 length: 10 residues. The V gene's germline CDR1 is SQVTM and CDR2 ANQGSEA. The CDR3 protein is CSVVYNEQFF. Written as DNA, the CDR3 is TGCAGCGTTGTCTACAATGAGCAGTTCTTC.

The chain recombines TRBV19 with TRBJ2-7; D is unresolved. Germline V gene lookup returns CDR1 LNHDA and CDR2 SQIVND (reference sequence). The CDR3 covers 14 residues. V was cut by 0 bases and J by 5 bases, with 11 bases left in between. DNA of the CDR3: TGTGCCAGTAGTATAGATTCTAACAGAGACGAGCAGTACTTC. Residues: CASSIDSNRDEQYF.

V is TRBV19 and J is TRBJ2-7; TRBD1 aligns across 7 bases. CDR3 length equals 14 residues. Germline V gene lookup returns CDR1 LNHDA and CDR2 SQIVND (reference sequence). V gave up 6 bases and J gave up 4 bases; unmatched junction bases: 9. CDR3 sequence: CASRQTGNYYEQYF. In nucleotides, the CDR3 is TGTGCCAGTAGGCAGACAGGGAATTATTACGAGCAGTACTTC. The whole variable domain, filled in from reference TRBV19 and TRBJ2-7, reads DGGITQSPKYLFRKEGQNVTLSCEQNLNHDAMYWYRQDPGQGLRLIYYSQIVNDFQKGDIAEGYSVSREKKESFPLTVTSAQKNPTAFYLCASRQTGNYYEQYFGPGTRLTVT.